The 4 T cell receptor beta chains in this list originate from one sample, sequenced in a study of blood T cell repertoires in COVID-19. TCRdb's table, derived via immunoSEQ multiplex PCR, lists solely in-frame clones and lacks some. Of 95,000 to 130,000 clones listed, over 65% were seen once; the top ten hold under 3%. Specimen: peripheral blood. Source of these receptors: a man aged 25 to 40 with acute or convalescent COVID-19.

This clone was seen only a few times. CDR3 nucleotides: TGTGCCAGCAGCAATGGAGGGGGCTACACCTTC. This translates into CASSNGGGYTF. The chain uses TRBV6-5 and TRBJ1-2, with D unresolved. Germline CDR1 is MNHEY and CDR2 is SVGAGI. This CDR3 is built from 11 residues. V lost 6 bases and J 8 bases, leaving 10 bases between the germline ends.

As regards this clone: The same CDR3 also results from other DNA sequences found in this sample. The V gene is TRBV5-1, the J gene TRBJ1-1; unclear D gene. CDR1 is SGHRS, CDR2 YFSETQ, per germline. The CDR3 is 14 residues long. V lost 0 bases and J 0 bases, leaving 6 bases between the germline ends. CDR3 protein: CASSLDRVNTEAFF. Written as DNA, the CDR3 is TGCGCCAGCAGCTTGGATCGGGTGAACACTGAAGCTTTCTTT.

V usage is TRBV18 and J usage is TRBJ1-5; possible D gene TRBD1, 5 bases. With 3 bases removed from V and 6 bases from J, the gap between germline ends came to 12 bases. The CDR3 is 14 residues long. Germline V gene sequence: CDR1 KGHSH, CDR2 LQKENI. The CDR3 DNA reads TGTGCCAGCTCACCGTCGGGGGAAAGTCAGCCCCAGCATTTT. This translates into CASSPSGESQPQHF. The full variable domain, rest sourced from reference TRBV18 and TRBJ1-5, is NAGVMQNPRHLVRRRGQEARLRCSPMKGHSHVYWYRQLPEEGLKFMVYLQKENIIDESGMPKERFSAEFPKEGPSILRIQQVVRGDSAAYFCASSPSGESQPQHFGDGTRLSIL.

J is TRBJ2-4 and V is TRBV18, with a tentative D call TRBD1 (6 bases). The CDR3 runs 13 residues. Germline V gene lookup returns CDR1 KGHSH and CDR2 LQKENI. Trimming left V 3 bases short and J 8 bases short, with 11 bases between. CDR3 nucleotides: TGTGCCAGCTCACCGGGGGCCCCGGACATTCAGTACTTC. This codes for CASSPGAPDIQYF.